This paragraph covers one TCR beta chain sequence. The sample comes from a study of blood T cell repertoires in COVID-19. Turning to the study itself: The United States, Italy and Spain provided the acute and convalescent COVID-19 samples. T cells, B-cell-depleted T cells, or PBMCs supplied cDNA or gDNA.

The CDR3 covers 14 residues. The germline V gene has CDR1 MNHEY and CDR2 SVGEGT. V trimming: 6 bases; J trimming: 7 bases; junction bases outside the gene matches: 7. Per the original methods: Reference gene primer amplification yielded estimated nucleated cell counts. Assay: immunoSEQ multiplex PCR; the TCRdb copy retains only in-frame clones and omits some. V and J calls and clone size come straight from that table; D and trimming were deduced from the DNA. The table records roughly 250,000 clones, around three quarters of them present only once. The clonotype was recovered from an elderly woman with acute or convalescent COVID-19. Source material: peripheral blood. The rearrangement links TRBV6-2 or TRBV6-3 to TRBJ1-3, with 9 bases fitting TRBD1. CDR3 in DNA: TGTGCCAGCAGCCTACAGGGGGCCTGGAACACCATATATTTT. This codes for CASSLQGAWNTIYF.